This T cell receptor beta chain was obtained from a study of blood T cell repertoires in COVID-19. TCRdb's table, derived via immunoSEQ multiplex PCR, lists solely in-frame clones and lacks some. The sample has fewer than 500,000 clones; over 85% are singletons. Seattle researchers signed up patients amid active infection and tracked them longitudinally. J gave up 8 bases and V 6 bases, and 8 bases lay outside the gene matches. The CDR3 consists of 13 residues. Germline V gene lookup returns CDR1 SQVTM and CDR2 ANQGSEA. The sequenced material came from peripheral blood. The V and J genes are TRBV29-1 and TRBJ2-2, with TRBD2 matching 8 bases. The clonotype comes from a man between 18 and 29 years old with COVID-19, enrolled during active disease. The CDR3 DNA reads as TGCAGCGTCGGACTAGCAGGCGCGGGGGAGCTGTTTTTT. It codes for CSVGLAGAGELFF.